Listed below are T cell receptor beta chains from one sample, sequenced in a study of OX40 agonist ivuxolimab in advanced cancers. Produced via immunoSEQ multiplex PCR; TCRdb's table is partial and in-frame only. The sample lists about 120,000 clones, 80% to 90% occurring once. Source: CD4+ or CD8+ T cells sorted from blood, taken in a trial of the OX40 agonist ivuxolimab. These receptors originate from an adult with an advanced solid tumor such as melanoma, head and neck, liver or kidney cancer. The CDR3 runs from the conserved cysteine through the conserved F or W. Each record gives: D gene, J gene, V gene, clone size, CDR3 protein, CDR3 DNA. D genes are given only for firm matches. The size of a clone is reported for some rows only, either as once, few or many, or as a class for expanded clones.

>TRBD1|TRBJ1-4|TRBV15|.
CATSRPGGLNEKLFF
TGTGCCACCAGCAGGCCAGGGGGATTAAATGAAAAACTGTTTTTT
>TRBD2|TRBJ2-3|TRBV18|.
CASSRSSGGTDTQYF
TGTGCCAGCTCACGGTCTAGCGGGGGCACAGATACGCAGTATTTT
>.|TRBJ1-5|TRBV9|.
CASSVDGGRQPQHF
TGTGCCAGCAGCGTAGACGGGGGTCGCCAGCCCCAGCATTTT
>TRBD2|TRBJ2-1|TRBV10-3|once
CAISPGLAGGYEQFF
TGTGCCATCAGTCCTGGACTAGCGGGGGGATATGAGCAGTTCTTC
>TRBD1|TRBJ2-7|TRBV28|.
CASRSGQGYYEQYF
TGTGCCAGCAGATCGGGACAGGGCTACTACGAGCAGTACTTC
>.|TRBJ2-7|TRBV11-3|.
CASSSQGGHEQYF
TGTGCCAGCAGCTCGCAGGGCGGCCACGAGCAGTACTTC
>.|TRBJ2-3|TRBV9|.
CASSAGQPRSTDTQYF
TGTGCCAGCAGCGCCGGACAGCCACGTAGCACAGATACGCAGTATTTT
>TRBD1|TRBJ2-7|TRBV11-3|.
CASSLATGSEQYF
TGTGCCAGCAGCTTGGCGACAGGGTCTGAGCAGTACTTC
>TRBD1|TRBJ1-3|TRBV28|.
CASSPGQGNTIYF
TGTGCCAGCAGTCCGGGACAGGGAAACACCATATATTTT
>TRBD1|TRBJ1-4|TRBV5-1|.
CASRDREDEKLFF
TGCGCCAGCAGAGACAGGGAAGATGAAAAACTGTTTTTT
>.|TRBJ2-5|TRBV30|.
CAWSYTETQYF
TGTGCCTGGAGTTATACGGAGACCCAGTACTTC
>.|TRBJ2-5|TRBV6-1|once
CASRDGAGQETQYF
TGTGCCAGCCGAGACGGCGCGGGGCAAGAGACCCAGTACTTC
>.|TRBJ1-3|TRBV6-5|.
CASRRQASGNTIYF
TGTGCCAGCAGACGACAGGCCTCTGGAAACACCATATATTTT
>.|TRBJ1-6|TRBV15|.
CATSRKTIEPLHF
TGTGCCACCAGCAGAAAGACAATTGAGCCCCTCCACTTT
>TRBD1|TRBJ1-3|TRBV18|.
CASSPERQRTGGLNTIYF
TGTGCCAGCTCTCCGGAAAGGCAACGGACAGGGGGCTTAAACACCATATATTTT
>TRBD2|TRBJ2-5|TRBV4-2|.
CASSQAGLAAAQETQYF
TGTGCCAGCAGCCAGGCAGGACTAGCGGCGGCCCAAGAGACCCAGTACTTC
>.|TRBJ2-2|TRBV7-6|.
CASSLASMVGTGELFF
TGTGCCAGCAGCTTAGCTAGCATGGTGGGCACCGGGGAGCTGTTTTTT
>TRBD2|TRBJ2-6|TRBV27|few
CASKIGLAGSGANVLTF
TGTGCCAGCAAGATAGGACTAGCGGGCTCTGGGGCCAACGTCCTGACTTTC
>.|TRBJ2-1|TRBV11-2|.
CASSSGPGEQFF
TGTGCCAGCAGCTCGGGACCAGGAGAGCAGTTCTTC
>TRBD1|TRBJ2-3|TRBV29-1|.
CSVDGQASTDTQYF
TGCAGCGTGGACGGACAGGCTAGCACAGATACGCAGTATTTT
>TRBD2|TRBJ2-5|TRBV5-1|.
CASSLEAGTETQYF
TGCGCCAGCAGCTTGGAAGCGGGGACAGAGACCCAGTACTTC
>.|TRBJ2-7|TRBV7-2|.
CASSQEQGSPVYEQYF
TGTGCCAGCAGCCAAGAGCAAGGGTCACCGGTCTACGAGCAGTACTTC
>.|TRBJ2-7|TRBV28|.
CASRKPVQGQYF
TGTGCCAGCAGGAAGCCGGTTCAGGGGCAGTACTTC
>TRBD2|TRBJ2-7|TRBV7-8|.
CASSYGTSERPNF
TGTGCCAGCAGCTACGGGACTAGCGAACGACCGAACTTC
>.|TRBJ1-4|TRBV7-7|.
CASSSAGPRKGEKLFF
TGTGCCAGCAGCTCTGCCGGTCCCAGGAAGGGCGAAAAACTGTTTTTT
>.|TRBJ2-3|TRBV6-1|once
CASSEKGWGADTQYF
TGTGCCAGCAGTGAAAAAGGGTGGGGGGCAGATACGCAGTATTTT
>.|TRBJ2-3|TRBV28|.
CASSSQRRTDTQYF
TGTGCCAGCAGTTCTCAGCGGCGCACAGATACGCAGTATTTT
>.|TRBJ2-1|TRBV4-1|.
CASSGTVGVGDEQFF
TGCGCCAGCAGCGGTACGGTCGGGGTCGGAGATGAGCAGTTCTTC
>TRBD1|TRBJ1-2|TRBV7-2|.
CASSLRYRDSANYGYTF
TGTGCCAGCAGCTTAAGGTACCGGGACAGCGCTAACTATGGCTACACCTTC
>TRBD2|TRBJ2-7|TRBV27|.
CASSLRGTSEQYF
TGTGCCAGCAGTTTAAGGGGGACTAGCGAGCAGTACTTC
>.|TRBJ1-3|TRBV28|.
CASSPHREGPGNTIYF
TGTGCCAGCAGTCCCCACAGGGAGGGTCCTGGAAACACCATATATTTT
>.|TRBJ1-5|TRBV19|.
CASSQGGNQPQHF
TGTGCCAGTAGTCAAGGGGGCAATCAGCCCCAGCATTTT
>.|TRBJ2-3|TRBV11-2|.
CASSSPGPDTQYF
TGTGCCAGCAGCTCCCCCGGCCCAGATACGCAGTATTTT
>.|TRBJ1-3|TRBV6-5|once
CASSRQTGTTIYF
TGTGCCAGCAGTAGACAGACCGGAACCACCATATATTTT
>TRBD1|TRBJ2-1|TRBV28|.
CASQTGVSYNEQFF
TGTGCCAGCCAGACAGGGGTTTCCTACAATGAGCAGTTCTTC
>TRBD1|TRBJ1-5|TRBV28|.
CASSPGDSLNQPQHF
TGTGCCAGCAGTCCCGGGGACAGCCTCAATCAGCCCCAGCATTTT